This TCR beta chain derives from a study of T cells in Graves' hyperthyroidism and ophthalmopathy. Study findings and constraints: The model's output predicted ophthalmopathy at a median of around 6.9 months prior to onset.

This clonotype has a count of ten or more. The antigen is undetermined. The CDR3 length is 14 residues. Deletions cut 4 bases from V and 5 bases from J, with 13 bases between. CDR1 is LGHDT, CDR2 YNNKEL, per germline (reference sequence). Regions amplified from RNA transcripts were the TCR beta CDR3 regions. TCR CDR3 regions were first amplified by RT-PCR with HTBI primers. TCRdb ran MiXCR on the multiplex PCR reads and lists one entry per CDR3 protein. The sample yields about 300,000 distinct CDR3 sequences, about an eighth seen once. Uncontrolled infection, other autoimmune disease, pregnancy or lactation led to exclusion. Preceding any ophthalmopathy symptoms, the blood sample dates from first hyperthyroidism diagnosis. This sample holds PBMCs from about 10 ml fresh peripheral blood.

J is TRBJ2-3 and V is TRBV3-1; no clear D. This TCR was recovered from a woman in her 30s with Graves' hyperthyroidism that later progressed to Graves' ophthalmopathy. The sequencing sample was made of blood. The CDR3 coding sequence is TGTGCCAGCAGCCTAGGGATTGATCGAGATACGCAGTATTTT. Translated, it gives CASSLGIDRDTQYF.